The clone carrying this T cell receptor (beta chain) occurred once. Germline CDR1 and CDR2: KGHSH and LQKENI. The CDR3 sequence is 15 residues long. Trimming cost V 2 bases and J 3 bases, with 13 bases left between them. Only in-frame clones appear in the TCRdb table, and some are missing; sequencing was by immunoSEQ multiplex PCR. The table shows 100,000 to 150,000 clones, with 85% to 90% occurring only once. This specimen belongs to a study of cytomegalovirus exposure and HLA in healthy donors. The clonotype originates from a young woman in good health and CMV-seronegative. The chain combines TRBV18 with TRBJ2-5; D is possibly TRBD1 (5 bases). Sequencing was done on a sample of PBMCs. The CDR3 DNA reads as TGTGCCAGCTCACCATATCAGGGTTTAGAAGAGACCCAGTACTTC. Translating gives CASSPYQGLEETQYF. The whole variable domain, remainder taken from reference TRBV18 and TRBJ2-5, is NAGVMQNPRHLVRRRGQEARLRCSPMKGHSHVYWYRQLPEEGLKFMVYLQKENIIDESGMPKERFSAEFPKEGPSILRIQQVVRGDSAAYFCASSPYQGLEETQYFGPGTRLLVL.